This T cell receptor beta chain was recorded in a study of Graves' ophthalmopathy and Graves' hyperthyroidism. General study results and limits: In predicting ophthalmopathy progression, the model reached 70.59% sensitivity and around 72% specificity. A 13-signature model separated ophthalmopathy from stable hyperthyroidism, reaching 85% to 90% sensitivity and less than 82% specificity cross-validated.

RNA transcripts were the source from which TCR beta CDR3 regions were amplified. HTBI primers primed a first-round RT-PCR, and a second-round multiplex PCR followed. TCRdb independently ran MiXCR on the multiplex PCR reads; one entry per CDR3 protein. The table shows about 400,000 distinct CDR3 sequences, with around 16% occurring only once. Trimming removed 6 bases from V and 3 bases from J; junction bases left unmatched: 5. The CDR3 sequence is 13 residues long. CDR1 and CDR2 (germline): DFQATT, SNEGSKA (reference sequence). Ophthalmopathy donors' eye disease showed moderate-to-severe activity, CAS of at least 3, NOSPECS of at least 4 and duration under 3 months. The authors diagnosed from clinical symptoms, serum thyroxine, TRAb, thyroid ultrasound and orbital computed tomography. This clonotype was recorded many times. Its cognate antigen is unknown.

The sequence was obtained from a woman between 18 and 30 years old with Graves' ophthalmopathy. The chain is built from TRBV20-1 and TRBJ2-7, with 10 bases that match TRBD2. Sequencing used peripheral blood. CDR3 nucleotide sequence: TGCAGTGCCCTAGCGGGGGCAAACTACGAGCAGTACTTC. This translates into CSALAGANYEQYF.